These 22 T cell receptor beta chains originate from one sample sequenced in a study of cytomegalovirus exposure and HLA in healthy donors. Researchers ran the PCR with 60 Vbeta and 13 Jbeta primers. The assay was immunoSEQ multiplex PCR, and TCRdb's table has in-frame clones only and misses some. The data show around 140,000 clones, over 75% seen once. Sequences were obtained from PBMCs. Receptors were obtained from a woman in her forties in good health and CMV-seronegative.

Turning to this clone: A read error is likely, as this CDR3 ends without the conserved phenylalanine or tryptophan. The chain has TRBV2 and TRBJ2-7, with D hard to call. The germline V and J ends were trimmed by 6 bases and 0 bases, with 15 bases remaining between them. The CDR3 is 15 amino acids. Looked up from germline, CDR1 is SNHLY and CDR2 is FYNNEI. The CDR3 is CASRAGSLSSYEQYL. As DNA, the CDR3 is TGTGCCAGCAGGGCCGGGTCCCTAAGCTCCTACGAGCAGTACCTC.

Only a few counts were recorded for this clone. The chain is built from TRBV6-6 and TRBJ2-7; 13 bases are a match to TRBD2. The trim removed 0 bases at V and 1 base at J, leaving 0 bases unmatched. The CDR3 totals 16 residues. Germline CDR1 is MNHNY and CDR2 is SVGAGI (reference sequence). CDR3 DNA: TGTGCCAGCAGTTACTCGACTAGCGGGAGGTCCTACGAGCAGTACTTC. Protein product: CASSYSTSGRSYEQYF.

About this clone: This CDR3 is also generated by other DNA sequences in the sample. The chain links TRBV5-1 to TRBJ1-1, with 8 nucleotides matching TRBD1. Germline V gives CDR1 SGHRS, CDR2 YFSETQ. Trimming took 1 base from V and 4 from J; bases not matched to a gene: 0. CDR3 length equals 13 residues. This CDR3 is CASSLQGATEAFF. For the CDR3, the DNA is TGCGCCAGCAGCTTGCAGGGGGCCACTGAAGCTTTCTTT.

The chain couples TRBV7-2 to TRBJ2-4, with TRBD2 identical over 9 bases. In germline, CDR1 is SGHTA, CDR2 FQGNSA. V shed 5 bases and J 8 bases; nucleotides not matched to a gene: 7. This CDR3 is built from 14 residues. The CDR3: CASSLGLASDIQYF. DNA of the CDR3: TGTGCCAGCAGCCTGGGACTAGCTAGCGACATTCAGTACTTC.

The chain combines TRBV6-5 with TRBJ2-5; 8 bases are a match to TRBD2. V dropped 6 bases and J dropped 4; count of bases not matched to a gene: 7. This CDR3 comprises 14 residues. Germline loops: CDR1 MNHEY, CDR2 SVGAGI. CDR3 sequence reads: CASREPAGGETQYF. The CDR3 DNA reads as TGTGCCAGCAGGGAACCCGCGGGGGGAGAGACCCAGTACTTC.

V and J are TRBV18 and TRBJ2-2; no definite D call. Germline lookup yields CDR1 KGHSH and CDR2 LQKENI. There are 12 residues in the CDR3. Trimming stripped 5 bases from V and 7 bases from J, with 8 bases between. CDR3 region: CASSTYGGELFF. CDR3 sequence (DNA): TGTGCCAGCTCAACCTACGGCGGGGAGCTGTTTTTT.

The CDR3 loop is CASSSRGSVLNTEAFF. DNA for the CDR3: TGTGCCAGCAGCTCGCGGGGGAGTGTCTTGAACACTGAAGCTTTCTTT. The chain combines TRBV7-9 with TRBJ1-1, with D maybe TRBD1 (5 bases). The CDR3 runs 16 residues. The V end lost 4 bases, the J end lost 0 bases, and 15 bases lay between the germline ends. Germline CDR1 is SEHNR and CDR2 is FQNEAQ (reference sequence). The full variable domain, its missing parts supplied by reference TRBV7-9 and TRBJ1-1, is DTGVSQNPRHKITKRGQNVTFRCDPISEHNRLYWYRQTLGQGPEFLTYFQNEAQLEKSRLLSDRFSAERPKGSFSTLEIQRTEQGDSAMYLCASSSRGSVLNTEAFFGQGTRLTVV.

The chain employs TRBV5-1 and TRBJ2-1; 7 positions match TRBD2. Germline CDR1 SGHRS, CDR2 YFSETQ. V lost 0 bases to trimming and J lost 14 bases; unmatched junction nucleotides: 8. The CDR3 contains 13 residues. CDR3: CASSLAVAGVEFF. The CDR3 DNA reads TGCGCCAGCAGCTTGGCCGTGGCGGGAGTAGAGTTCTTC.

V usage is TRBV28 and J usage is TRBJ1-4; D is unclear. Germline V gene lookup returns CDR1 MDHEN and CDR2 SYDVKM. V lost 2 bases and J 0 bases, leaving 7 bases between the germline ends. The CDR3 extends over 15 amino acids. CDR3 DNA: TGTGCCAGCAGTTTAGCCGGGGCAACTAATGAAAAACTGTTTTTT. Protein product: CASSLAGATNEKLFF.

About this clone itself: Germline is not matched at one junction end, which may reflect a read error. The rearrangement joins TRBV7-9 to TRBJ1-5; the D is unclear. Germline loops: CDR1 SEHNR, CDR2 FQNEAQ (reference sequence). The CDR3 totals 13 residues. The CDR3 loop is CSSSSMEGQPQHF. The CDR3 bases are TGTTCCAGCAGCTCCATGGAGGGCCAGCCCCAGCATTTT.

This sequence joins TRBV7-2 and TRBJ2-3; a weak D match, TRBD2 (7 bases). V was pared by 0 bases and J by 10 bases, with 23 bases between. The germline gives CDR1 SGHTA, CDR2 FQGNSA. This CDR3 has 17 residues. The CDR3: CASSLANREGRGVSQYF. The CDR3 DNA reads TGTGCCAGCAGCTTAGCGAATCGGGAAGGGAGGGGGGTATCGCAGTATTTT.

The chain combines TRBV5-6 with TRBJ2-7; D gene unclear. Germline V gene sequence: CDR1 SGHDT, CDR2 YYEEEE. Trimming removed 4 bases at V and 0 bases at J, with 5 bases between. The CDR3 contains 12 residues. The CDR3 nucleotides are TGTGCCAGCAGCCTATACTCCTACGAGCAGTACTTC. As protein: CASSLYSYEQYF. The variable domain in full, with the rest retrieved from reference TRBV5-6 and TRBJ2-7, is DAGVTQSPTHLIKTRGQQVTLRCSPKSGHDTVSWYQQALGQGPQFIFQYYEEEERQRGNFPDRFSGHQFPNYSSELNVNALLLGDSALYLCASSLYSYEQYFGPGTRLTVT.

This clone was observed once. CDR3 residues: CASSLGLAGGGTDTQYF. The CDR3, as DNA: TGTGCCAGCAGCTTAGGACTAGCGGGAGGGGGCACAGATACGCAGTATTTT. The gene calls are TRBV5-4 and TRBJ2-3; TRBD2 matches at 15 bases. This CDR3 is 17 amino acids long. With V trimmed by 2 bases and J by 1 base, 2 bases remained unmatched. Germline lookup yields CDR1 SGHNT and CDR2 YYREEE (reference sequence). Full variable domain (rest looked up from reference TRBV5-4 and TRBJ2-3): ETGVTQSPTHLIKTRGQQVTLRCSSQSGHNTVSWYQQALGQGPQFIFQYYREEENGRGNFPPRFSGLQFPNYSSELNVNALELDDSALYLCASSLGLAGGGTDTQYFGPGTRLTVL.

The sample holds one count of this clone. The genes are TRBV28 and TRBJ2-1, with D tentatively TRBD2 (7 bases). V lost 5 bases and J lost 8, with 19 bases in between. The CDR3 length is 15 residues. Germline V gene sequence: CDR1 MDHEN, CDR2 SYDVKM. The DNA of the CDR3 is TGTGCCAGCAGTCCGGCGGGGGCAGGGAGAGATGAGCAGTTCTTC. Its translation: CASSPAGAGRDEQFF.

The rearrangement joins TRBV7-2 to TRBJ2-1; the D gene is possibly TRBD2 (6 bases). Deletions cut 5 bases from V and 6 bases from J, with 23 bases between. The germline V gene has CDR1 SGHTA and CDR2 FQGNSA. The CDR3 consists of 17 residues. The CDR3 loop is CASSQFLATFGGNEQFF. As DNA, the CDR3 is TGTGCCAGCAGCCAGTTCCTAGCGACATTCGGTGGCAATGAGCAGTTCTTC.

CDR3 coding DNA: TGTGCCAGCAGCTTAACTGGGGCAGGAAACACCATATATTTT. It specifies CASSLTGAGNTIYF. V and J are TRBV7-9 and TRBJ1-3, with D perhaps TRBD1 (5 bases). Germline CDR1 is SEHNR and CDR2 is FQNEAQ (reference sequence). The CDR3 extends over 14 amino acids. V lost 2 bases and J 4 bases, leaving 9 bases between the germline ends.

The V call is TRBV4-1, the J call TRBJ1-2; TRBD1 agrees at 10 bases. Trimming cost V 4 bases and J 3 bases; bases outside gene matches: 5. This CDR3 spans 15 amino acids. In germline, CDR1 is MGHRA, CDR2 YSYEKL. The CDR3 sequence: CASSRGTGEDYGYTF. The CDR3 nucleotides read TGCGCCAGCAGCCGAGGGACAGGGGAGGACTATGGCTACACCTTC.

This clone occurred once. The V call is TRBV7-9, the J call TRBJ1-2; D remains unclear. In germline, CDR1 is SEHNR, CDR2 FQNEAQ (reference sequence). Trimming cost V 2 bases and J 0 bases, with 10 bases left between them. The CDR3 loop spans 15 amino acids. CDR3 region: CASSLSQAANYGYTF. The CDR3 DNA reads TGTGCCAGCAGCTTATCGCAGGCAGCTAACTATGGCTACACCTTC.

This clone was seen a single time. The chain joins TRBV5-1 to TRBJ1-1; tentative D call: TRBD1 (5 bases). The germline V and J ends were trimmed by 2 bases and 3 bases, with 11 bases remaining between them. The germline V gene encodes CDR1 SGHRS and CDR2 YFSETQ. This CDR3 spans 14 amino acids. CDR3 nucleotides: TGCGCCAGCAGCTTAGACACAGGTTACACTGAAGCTTTCTTT. Protein sequence: CASSLDTGYTEAFF.

This chain uses TRBV11-2 with TRBJ2-1, with 9 positions matching TRBD2. The germline gives CDR1 SGHAT, CDR2 FQNNGV. This CDR3 has 13 residues. Trimming removed 4 bases from V and 13 bases from J; junction bases left unmatched: 8. In DNA form, the CDR3 reads TGTGCCAGCAGCTGGAGCGGGAGGCCTTCTCAGTTCTTC. This translates into CASSWSGRPSQFF.

Worth noting for this clone: The junction departs from the called germline gene at one end, perhaps through a read error. The gene calls are TRBV27 and TRBJ1-1; D call uncertain. In germline, CDR1 is MNHEY, CDR2 SMNVEV (reference sequence). This CDR3 has 13 amino acids. For the CDR3, the DNA is TGTGCCGGCAGTACCGCGGGTATCTTGACAGCTTTCTTT. It encodes CAGSTAGILTAFF.

This clone was seen a single time. The genes are TRBV27 and TRBJ1-5; 8 bases are shared with TRBD1. Germline V gene data show CDR1 as MNHEY and CDR2 as SMNVEV (reference sequence). J lost 6 bases, V lost 2 bases, and 3 bases had no gene match. This CDR3 has 14 amino acids. The CDR3 reads CASSLTGGAQPQHF. DNA of the CDR3: TGTGCCAGCAGTTTAACAGGGGGAGCTCAGCCCCAGCATTTT.